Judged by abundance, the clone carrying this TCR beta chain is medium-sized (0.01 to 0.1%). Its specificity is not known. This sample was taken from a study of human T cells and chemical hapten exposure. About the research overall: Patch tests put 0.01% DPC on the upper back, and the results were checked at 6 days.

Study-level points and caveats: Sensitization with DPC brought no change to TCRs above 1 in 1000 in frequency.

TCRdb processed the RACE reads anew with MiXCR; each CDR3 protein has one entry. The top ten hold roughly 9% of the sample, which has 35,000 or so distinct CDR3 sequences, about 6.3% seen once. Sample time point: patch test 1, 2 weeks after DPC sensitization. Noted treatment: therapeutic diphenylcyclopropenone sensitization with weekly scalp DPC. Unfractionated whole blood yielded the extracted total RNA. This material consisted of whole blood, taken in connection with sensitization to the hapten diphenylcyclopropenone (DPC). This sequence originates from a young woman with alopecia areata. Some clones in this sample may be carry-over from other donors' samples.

The CDR3 loop is CASSLALAGVWDEQFF. CDR3 in DNA: TGTGCCAGCAGCTTAGCGCTAGCGGGGGTGTGGGATGAGCAGTTCTTC. The chain couples TRBV7-2 to TRBJ2-1; 10 bases line up with TRBD2. The V and J ends lost 0 bases and 8 bases, in that order; junction bases with no gene match: 7. The germline gives CDR1 SGHTA, CDR2 FQGNSA. The CDR3 sequence is 16 residues long.